Listed below are T cell receptor beta chains from one sample, sequenced in a study of CD8 T cells in Susac syndrome. TCRdb fed the immunoSEQ multiplex PCR reads into MiXCR, producing one record per CDR3 protein. In the table there are approximately 300,000 distinct CDR3 sequences, 85% of which are singletons. Sequenced input: CD8+ T cells from PBMCs. The origin of the receptors is a human donor with multiple sclerosis. The conserved cysteine and the conserved F or W are not part of the CDR3 here. The order of the fields is V gene, J gene, CDR3 protein.

TRBV6-1	TRBJ2-7	ASSSTSSYEQY
TRBV5-1	TRBJ1-1	ASSLSQGSGTEAF
TRBV28	TRBJ2-7	ASSWQVWGEQY
TRBV4-3	TRBJ2-7	ASSAGVSGNYEQY
TRBV29-1	TRBJ2-3	SVEWDRETDTQY
TRBV6-5	TRBJ1-5	ASSYSGGAGQPQH
TRBV20-1	TRBJ2-3	SARDPGSAEPEGIYGQY
TRBV20-1	TRBJ1-2	SARDREASNYGYT
TRBV7-9	TRBJ2-5	ASTLSVSNPGEETQY
TRBV5-4	TRBJ2-1	ASSSLTWTGRYNEQF
TRBV6-2/TRBV6-3	TRBJ1-5	ASSYSGTAYQPQH
TRBV28	TRBJ2-1	ASRDRGLKGPYNEQF
TRBV6-5	TRBJ2-7	ASSYSSLRTGQSYEQY
TRBV4-3	TRBJ2-1	ASSQAAYEQF
TRBV5-6	TRBJ2-3	ASSLGVAGGTDTQY
TRBV24-1	TRBJ2-1	ATSELSTGGTYNEQF
TRBV27	TRBJ2-1	ASSLKSGRAARRRNEQF
TRBV24-1	TRBJ2-7	ATSDPETYEQY
TRBV9	TRBJ2-1	ASSSLWGSYNEQF
TRBV27	TRBJ1-2	ASSATGAGGYT
TRBV7-6	TRBJ2-2	ASSLDRAGAGELF
TRBV4-1	TRBJ1-1	ASSQVGEGTEAF
TRBV28	TRBJ1-4	ASSYSTTNEKLF
TRBV28	TRBJ1-5	ASSQPGQGPWQPQH
TRBV28	TRBJ2-7	ASSLETVGSHEQY
TRBV5-6	TRBJ1-3	ASSARHDSRSGNTIY
TRBV5-6	TRBJ2-7	ASSLYLREGTYEQY
TRBV4-3	TRBJ2-5	ASSQERDGTSGIETQY
TRBV7-8	TRBJ1-4	ASSFTTGGAGEKLF
TRBV3-1	TRBJ1-1	ASSPQGSENTEAF
TRBV12-3/TRBV12-4	TRBJ2-1	ASSSRGGDNEQF
TRBV9	TRBJ1-3	ASSTPRTGGNTIY
TRBV19	TRBJ2-2	ASFSSGRELF
TRBV4-3	TRBJ2-7	ASSQDHGSRSYEQY
TRBV7-8	TRBJ2-1	ASSNTATTYNEQF
TRBV27	TRBJ2-7	ASSSLSFDRGADEQY